One sample yielded the 31 T cell receptor beta chains listed below, sequenced in a study of T-cell reconstitution after alpha-beta-depleted transplantation in children. A TCRbeta library incorporating unique molecular identifiers was prepared. TCRdb reanalysed the PCR reads using MiXCR and keeps one entry per CDR3 protein. The sample lists around 490,000 distinct CDR3 sequences; over 10% were seen once. The sample consisted of PBMCs, mostly from graft donor cells, taken 180 days after TCRalphabeta/CD19-depleted stem cell transplant. Receptors originate from a female patient aged 2-9 years who had a stem cell transplant for aplastic anemia, so the T cells may come from the graft donor.

With respect to this clonotype: Likely a read error: the CDR3 ends without its conserved phenylalanine or tryptophan. The DNA of the CDR3 is TGTGCCAGCAGGATGGGGGGCTCAAACTATGGCTACACCGTC. Its protein is CASRMGGSNYGYTV. V and J are TRBV28 and TRBJ1-2, with a tentative D call TRBD1 (6 bases). From germline, CDR1 is MDHEN and CDR2 SYDVKM. The CDR3 extends over 14 amino acids. Trimming shortened V by 6 bases and J by 2 bases, and 13 bases separated the two germline ends.

The rearrangement links TRBV4-3 to TRBJ2-3; D is unclear. There are 16 residues in the CDR3. Germline V lookup: CDR1 LGHNA, CDR2 YSLEER. V lost 0 bases and J lost 2, with 12 bases in between. The CDR3 DNA is TGCGCCAGCAGCCAAGATAGAATGCTTCTCACAGATACGCAGTATTTT. It codes for CASSQDRMLLTDTQYF.

This clonotype was seen a few times. The chain is built from TRBV28 and TRBJ2-3; 11 bases align to TRBD2. Germline CDR1 is MDHEN and CDR2 is SYDVKM. Germline trimming cut 0 bases from V and 0 bases from J; bases unmatched to any gene: 14. The CDR3 covers 21 residues. The CDR3 region has the DNA TGTGCCAGCAGTTTATGCATTGGATCCCCCGCTAGCGGGAGGAGCACAGATACGCAGTATTTT. Translation gives CASSLCIGSPASGRSTDTQYF.

There are a few counts of this clonotype. The V call is TRBV29-1, the J call TRBJ2-1; D is possibly TRBD1 or TRBD2 (6 bases each). The CDR3 contains 14 residues. CDR1 and CDR2 (germline): SQVTM, ANQGSEA. Trimming cost V 3 bases and J 2 bases, with 11 bases left between them. Here the CDR3 DNA reads TGCAGCGTTGATGGGGGGCTTACCTACAATGAGCAGTTCTTC. It specifies CSVDGGLTYNEQFF.

This chain connects TRBV5-1 to TRBJ1-5, with TRBD1 matching over 10 bases. V dropped 4 bases and J dropped 4; count of bases not matched to a gene: 5. CDR3 length equals 15 residues. Germline loops: CDR1 SGHRS, CDR2 YFSETQ. The chain's CDR3 is CASSTTGGPNQPQHF. The CDR3 region has the DNA TGCGCCAGCAGCACGACAGGGGGCCCAAATCAGCCCCAGCATTTT.

V is TRBV12-3 or TRBV12-4 and J is TRBJ2-3, with 8 bases identical to TRBD1. This CDR3 spans 17 amino acids. The CDR3 loop is CTFSFPSGTGPTDTQYF. CDR3 nucleotides: TGTACCTTCAGTTTCCCTTCCGGGACAGGACCCACAGATACGCAGTATTTT.

The gene calls are TRBV27 and TRBJ2-1; possibly TRBD2 for D (6 bases). V was shortened by 5 bases and J by 9 bases, with 11 bases between the two germline ends. Germline CDR1 reads MNHEY; CDR2 reads SMNVEV (reference sequence). CDR3 length: 12 residues. Here the CDR3 reads CASSRLVGEQFF. CDR3 sequence (DNA): TGTGCCAGCAGTCGACTAGTAGGTGAGCAGTTCTTC.

This clonotype was found a few times. The V gene is TRBV7-8, the J gene TRBJ2-1; D is perhaps TRBD2 (5 bases). Germline V gene lookup returns CDR1 SGHVS and CDR2 FQNEAQ. The germline V and J ends were trimmed by 9 bases and 4 bases, with 22 bases remaining between them. CDR3 length equals 16 residues. The CDR3 loop reads CARSPPRDIRYNEQFF. Here the CDR3 DNA reads TGTGCCAGAAGCCCACCCCGGGATATTCGTTACAATGAGCAGTTCTTC.

This clonotype came up many times. This chain joins TRBV20-1 and TRBJ1-4; no firm D call. V was shortened by 0 bases and J by 5 bases, with 4 bases between the two germline ends. The CDR3 is made up of 12 amino acids. Germline V CDR1 and CDR2: DFQATT, SNEGSKA (reference sequence). This CDR3 reads CSAREVNEKLFF. The CDR3, as DNA: TGCAGTGCTAGAGAAGTCAATGAAAAACTGTTTTTT.

This clonotype was detected a few times. CDR3 coding DNA: TGTGCCAGCAGTTCGCCCCAGGGACATCATAGCAATCAGCCCCAGCATTTT. Amino acids: CASSSPQGHHSNQPQHF. The chain joins TRBV12-3 or TRBV12-4 to TRBJ1-5; possibly TRBD1 for D (6 bases). The ends were cut back, 4 bases at V and 0 bases at J, with 16 bases in the middle. This CDR3 has 17 residues.

This clonotype was observed many times. The J gene is TRBJ2-3, the V gene TRBV7-2, with D possibly TRBD1 on 5 matching bases. The CDR3 is 14 amino acids. CDR1 and CDR2 from the germline V gene are SGHTA and FQGNSA. Trimming pared 2 bases from V and 2 bases from J, leaving 8 bases between. CDR3 sequence reads: CASSLKQVTDTQYF. CDR3 DNA: TGTGCCAGCAGCTTAAAACAGGTCACAGATACGCAGTATTTT.

This sequence joins TRBV12-3 or TRBV12-4 and TRBJ2-7; D unresolved. This CDR3 has 13 amino acids. Trimming stripped 2 bases from V and 5 bases from J, with 10 bases between. The CDR3 DNA reads as TGTGCCAGCAGTTTACAGCTAACCCACGAGCAGTACTTC. Its translation is CASSLQLTHEQYF.

The chain employs TRBV9 and TRBJ1-2, with 7 bases identical to TRBD1. J lost 4 bases, V lost 4 bases, and 7 bases had no gene match. This CDR3 spans 14 amino acids. The germline gives CDR1 SGDLS, CDR2 YYNGEE. The CDR3 coding sequence is TGTGCCAGCAGCCTCCAGGGGGGGGGCTATGGCTACACCTTC. It is translated as CASSLQGGGYGYTF.

V gene TRBV14 combines with J gene TRBJ2-1, with 9 bases lining up with TRBD1. CDR1 SGHDN and CDR2 FVKESK come from the germline V gene. The CDR3 extends over 15 amino acids. V gave up 3 bases and J gave up 6 bases; unmatched junction bases: 6. For the CDR3, the DNA is TGTGCCAGCAGCCAGGCGACAGGGGGTCGCAATGAGCAGTTCTTC. Protein product: CASSQATGGRNEQFF.

This clonotype was recorded at least ten times. This chain uses TRBV28 with TRBJ1-2, with 9 bases aligning to TRBD1. The CDR3 is 14 residues long. CDR1 and CDR2 (germline): MDHEN, SYDVKM. The V segment lost 6 bases and the J segment 6 bases; nucleotides outside the gene matches: 8. The CDR3 sequence: CASSRPDRGHGYTF. The CDR3 DNA reads as TGTGCCAGCAGCCGCCCGGACAGGGGACATGGCTACACCTTC.

This clonotype was detected a few times. The chain has TRBV20-1 and TRBJ2-2, with D unclear. The ends were cut back, 6 bases at V and 4 bases at J, with 15 bases in the middle. The germline gives CDR1 DFQATT, CDR2 SNEGSKA (reference sequence). This CDR3 is built from 14 residues. The CDR3 coding sequence is TGCAGTGCCCTGGTGCGGTATCCCACCGGGGAGCTGTTTTTT. Encoded protein: CSALVRYPTGELFF.

This clonotype showed up just a few times. This chain joins TRBV20-1 and TRBJ2-7, with D perhaps matching TRBD1 or TRBD2 (5 bases each). Germline assignment: CDR1 DFQATT and CDR2 SNEGSKA (reference sequence). With 6 bases removed from V and 3 bases from J, the gap between germline ends came to 15 bases. This CDR3 has 13 residues. The CDR3: CSATRDVGYEQYF. The CDR3 DNA reads as TGCAGTGCCACTCGGGACGTGGGCTACGAGCAGTACTTC.

This clonotype was seen only a few times. The CDR3 DNA reads as TGTGCCAGCAGTTTATTGACAGGGAATGCGGAGACCCAGTACTTC. It translates to CASSLLTGNAETQYF. The gene calls are TRBV28 and TRBJ2-5; 7 bases line up with TRBD1. The CDR3 has 15 amino acids. Germline lookup yields CDR1 MDHEN and CDR2 SYDVKM. With V trimmed by 1 base and J by 5 bases, 7 bases remained unmatched.

The chain combines TRBV7-3 with TRBJ2-3; D not resolved. V was shortened by 3 bases and J by 3 bases, with 13 bases between the two germline ends. CDR3 length: 15 residues. Germline V gene data show CDR1 as SGHTA and CDR2 as FQGTGA. In DNA form, the CDR3 reads TGTGCCAGCAGCTTCGGGCTCTATCAAACAGATACGCAGTATTTT. Protein sequence: CASSFGLYQTDTQYF. The full variable domain, rest sourced from reference TRBV7-3 and TRBJ2-3, is GAGVSQTPSNKVTEKGKYVELRCDPISGHTALYWYRQSLGQGPEFLIYFQGTGAADDSGLPNDRFFAVRPEGSVSTLKIQRTERGDSAVYLCASSFGLYQTDTQYFGPGTRLTVL.

This clonotype appeared a few times. The chain has TRBV7-9 and TRBJ2-2; TRBD2 matches 10 bases. CDR1 and CDR2 from the germline V gene are SEHNR and FQNEAQ (reference sequence). V gave up 2 bases and J gave up 9 bases; unmatched junction bases: 9. The CDR3 is 16 residues long. The CDR3 nucleotides read TGTGCCAGCAGCTTATCCAGCGGGAGGGCCAGCCGGGAGCTGTTTTTT. This codes for CASSLSSGRASRELFF.

The genes are TRBV6-2 or TRBV6-3 and TRBJ2-5; 13 nucleotides match TRBD2. Per germline, CDR1 MNHEY and CDR2 SVGEGT. The length of the CDR3 is 16 residues. Trimming cost V 1 base and J 4 bases; bases outside gene matches: 3. The CDR3, as DNA: TGTGCCAGCAGTTACTGGGGACTAGCGGGACCAGAGACCCAGTACTTC. Its translation is CASSYWGLAGPETQYF.

V and J are TRBV12-5 and TRBJ2-2; the D gene is possibly TRBD2 (5 bases). The V gene's germline CDR1 is LGHNT and CDR2 FRNRAP. The CDR3 totals 14 residues. The germline V and J ends were trimmed by 6 bases and 3 bases, with 11 bases remaining between them. The CDR3: CASGRAGDTGELFF. The CDR3 DNA sequence: TGTGCTAGTGGCCGCGCGGGTGACACCGGGGAGCTGTTTTTT.

There are a few counts of this clonotype. V and J are TRBV7-9 and TRBJ2-1, with TRBD2 identical over 8 bases. J was trimmed by 0 bases and V by 2 bases; bases with no gene match: 3. The CDR3 is made up of 16 amino acids. Germline V gene lookup returns CDR1 SEHNR and CDR2 FQNEAQ (reference sequence). The CDR3, as DNA: TGTGCCAGCAGCTTATTTAGCGGGAACTCCTACAATGAGCAGTTCTTC. Protein product: CASSLFSGNSYNEQFF.

This clonotype was observed many times. The chain employs TRBV6-5 and TRBJ2-2; D gene ambiguous. The CDR3 extends over 15 amino acids. Trimming shortened V by 0 bases and J by 1 base, and 6 bases separated the two germline ends. Per the germline V gene, CDR1 is MNHEY and CDR2 is SVGAGI. CDR3 in amino acids: CASSYSRRNTGELFF. The DNA of the CDR3 is TGTGCCAGCAGTTACTCACGGAGGAACACCGGGGAGCTGTTTTTT.

Only a few counts were recorded for this clonotype. This rearrangement joins TRBV28 to TRBJ1-1; 7 bases agree with TRBD1. Looked up from germline, CDR1 is MDHEN and CDR2 is SYDVKM. V lost 6 bases and J lost 3; bases outside the gene matches: 10. The CDR3 runs 15 residues. The CDR3 DNA is TGTGCCAGCAGGCGACAGGGTTTGAGAGACACTGAAGCTTTCTTT. It translates to CASRRQGLRDTEAFF.

V usage is TRBV7-2 and J usage is TRBJ2-1; D perhaps matches TRBD1 (5 bases). CDR3 length: 17 residues. Germline V gene sequence: CDR1 SGHTA, CDR2 FQGNSA. V was cut by 7 bases and J by 0 bases, with 19 bases left in between. The CDR3 DNA sequence: TGTGCCAGCACCGCTGGGAAGGGGTTGAGCTCCTACAATGAGCAGTTCTTC. It encodes CASTAGKGLSSYNEQFF.

In its sample, this clonotype was seen a few times. The chain links TRBV11-2 to TRBJ1-1; TRBD1 is a possible D gene (5 bases). Looked up from germline, CDR1 is SGHAT and CDR2 is FQNNGV. The germline V and J ends were trimmed by 6 bases and 0 bases, with 11 bases remaining between them. This CDR3 has 14 residues. The CDR3 is CASRLMGVNTEAFF. CDR3 nucleotides: TGTGCCAGCAGACTAATGGGGGTGAACACTGAAGCTTTCTTT. Looking up the rest from reference TRBV11-2 and TRBJ1-1 gives the full variable domain: EAGVAQSPRYKIIEKRQSVAFWCNPISGHATLYWYQQILGQGPKLLIQFQNNGVVDDSQLPKDRFSAERLKGVDSTLKIQPAKLEDSAVYLCASRLMGVNTEAFFGQGTRLTVV.

The chain has TRBV7-9 and TRBJ1-5, with D maybe TRBD1 (6 bases). Per germline, CDR1 SEHNR and CDR2 FQNEAQ (reference sequence). The CDR3 covers 16 residues. The ends were cut back, 1 base at V and 0 bases at J, with 10 bases in the middle. The CDR3 is CASSLGVGHSNQPQHF. In nucleotides, the CDR3 is TGTGCCAGCAGCTTAGGGGTGGGACATAGCAATCAGCCCCAGCATTTT.

This clonotype was detected a few times. The genes are TRBV6-2 or TRBV6-3 and TRBJ2-4; 16 nucleotides match TRBD2. This CDR3 region has 20 residues. The ends lost 0 bases at V and 6 bases at J; junction bases unmatched: 11. CDR1 and CDR2 from the germline V gene are MNHEY and SVGEGT. This CDR3 reads CASSYSHGSGLAGGGNIQYF. CDR3 nucleotide sequence: TGTGCCAGCAGTTACTCGCATGGATCGGGACTAGCGGGAGGGGGAAACATTCAGTACTTC.

This clonotype was found a few times. This chain links TRBV28 with TRBJ2-7, with TRBD2 matching over 10 bases. CDR1 is MDHEN, CDR2 SYDVKM, per germline. The CDR3 is 15 amino acids. J gave up 3 bases and V 1 base, and 3 bases lay outside the gene matches. CDR3 residues: CASSLYPSGSYEQYF. In nucleotides, the CDR3 is TGTGCCAGCAGTTTATACCCTAGCGGGAGCTACGAGCAGTACTTC.

Ten or more counts support this clonotype. The chain carries TRBV29-1 and TRBJ2-3; 8 nucleotides line up with TRBD1. From germline, CDR1 is SQVTM and CDR2 ANQGSEA. The CDR3 sequence is 13 residues long. Trimming at V came to 6 bases and at J to 1 base, leaving 3 bases not matched to a gene. CDR3 sequence: CSVDRGGTDTQYF. The CDR3 nucleotides read TGCAGCGTAGACAGGGGAGGCACAGATACGCAGTATTTT.